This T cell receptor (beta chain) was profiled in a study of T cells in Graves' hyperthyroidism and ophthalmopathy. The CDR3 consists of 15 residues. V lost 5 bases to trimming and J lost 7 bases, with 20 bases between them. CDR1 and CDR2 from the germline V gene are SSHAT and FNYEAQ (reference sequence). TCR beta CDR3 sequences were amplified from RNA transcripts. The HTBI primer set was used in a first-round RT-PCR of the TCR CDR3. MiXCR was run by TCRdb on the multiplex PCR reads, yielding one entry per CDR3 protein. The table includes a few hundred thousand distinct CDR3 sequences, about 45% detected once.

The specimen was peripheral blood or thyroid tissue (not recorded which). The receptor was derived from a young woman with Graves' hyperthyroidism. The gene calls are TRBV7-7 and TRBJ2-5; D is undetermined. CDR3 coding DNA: TGTGCCAGCAGCCTCGGCAGCCAAAATTGGGTGACCCAGTACTTC. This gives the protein CASSLGSQNWVTQYF.